This TCR beta chain was captured in a study of blood T cell repertoires in COVID-19. Study-wide context: Samples came from the United States, Italy and Spain, spanning acute and convalescent COVID-19. Sources were T cells, B-cell-depleted T cells, or PBMCs; the material itself was cDNA or gDNA.

The repertoire was sequenced with immunoSEQ multiplex PCR; TCRdb's copy has only in-frame clones and lacks some. The table lists around 220,000 clones, approximately 86% of them singletons. Enrollment of patients from Seattle took place during active infection, with longitudinal follow-up. With V trimmed by 2 bases and J by 4 bases, 6 bases remained unmatched. The CDR3 contains 15 residues. Per the germline V gene, CDR1 is SGHKS and CDR2 is YYEKEE (reference sequence). This clonotype was obtained from a woman between 50 and 59 years old with COVID-19, enrolled during active disease. The sample taken for sequencing was peripheral blood. The chain carries TRBV5-5 and TRBJ2-1; TRBD2 matches 7 bases. As DNA, the CDR3 is TGTGCCAGCAGCTTAACTAGCGTTGGATACAATGAGCAGTTCTTC. Amino acid sequence: CASSLTSVGYNEQFF.